This T cell receptor beta chain originates from a study of T-cell reconstitution after alpha-beta-depleted transplantation in children. Germline V CDR1 and CDR2: SGDLS, YYNGEE. This CDR3 is built from 15 residues. V trimming: 0 bases; J trimming: 1 base; junction bases outside the gene matches: 3. This clonotype was picked up a small number of times. Preparation of the TCRbeta library involved a method that used unique molecular identifiers. Via MiXCR, TCRdb re-called the PCR reads, giving one row per CDR3 protein. The data contain a few hundred thousand distinct CDR3 sequences, around 17% of them singletons.

This chain uses TRBV9 with TRBJ1-1; TRBD1 aligns across 7 bases. The source was PBMCs from the stem cell graft donor, collected from the stem cell graft. The clonotype originates from a human donor who donated a stem cell graft to a child with acute lymphoblastic leukemia. The CDR3 region has the DNA TGTGCCAGCAGCGTAGAGGGACAGCCGAACACTGAAGCTTTCTTT. It specifies CASSVEGQPNTEAFF.